These 25 T cell receptor beta chains were sequenced from one sample in a study of identical twins. TCRdb re-called the 5' RACE reads with MiXCR, one entry per CDR3 protein. The sample lists 470,000 or so distinct CDR3 sequences, roughly 26% seen once, with 2.9% in the top ten. The same specimen was also included in a second study, on T cells expressing NK-cell markers.

The sample taken for sequencing was CD4+ T cells sorted from blood. The source of these receptors is a woman under 30 in good health.

In its sample, this clonotype was seen a few times. This chain joins TRBV21-1 and TRBJ2-3. TRBV21-1 is shown as a pseudogene. This CDR3 has 14 amino acids. For the CDR3, the DNA is TGTGCCAGCATCAGCCGGCGTAGAAGAGATACGCAGTATTTT. This translates into CASISRRRRDTQYF.

The gene calls are TRBV12-3 or TRBV12-4 and TRBJ2-2, with 9 bases that match TRBD2. The CDR3 contains 24 residues. Trimming took 3 bases from V and 1 from J; bases not matched to a gene: 27. CDR3 sequence (DNA): TGTGCCAGCAGTTTTGGGCGTATACTGGACATTAAACTAGCGGGTGGGCGGAACACCGGGGAGCTGTTTTTT. This encodes CASSFGRILDIKLAGGRNTGELFF.

In its sample, this clonotype was seen a few times. The CDR3 is CASRGGPGYTF. The CDR3 bases are TGTGCCAGCAGGGGGGGGCCTGGCTACACCTTC. J is TRBJ1-2 and V is TRBV3-1, with D maybe TRBD1 (6 bases). Trimming shortened V by 6 bases and J by 7 bases, and 9 bases separated the two germline ends. From germline, CDR1 is LGHDT and CDR2 YNNKEL (reference sequence). This CDR3 is 11 amino acids long.

The rearrangement joins TRBV11-2 to TRBJ1-1, with unresolved D. CDR1 is SGHAT, CDR2 FQNNGV, per germline. Deletions cut 5 bases from V and 8 bases from J, with 12 bases between. This CDR3 has 12 amino acids. CDR3 protein: CASSIQKGEAFF. The CDR3 DNA reads as TGTGCCAGCAGCATACAAAAGGGAGAAGCTTTCTTT.

The chain recombines TRBV10-3 with TRBJ2-3; 14 nucleotides match TRBD2. Trimming at V came to 10 bases and at J to 0 bases, leaving 6 bases not matched to a gene. Looked up from germline, CDR1 is ENHRY and CDR2 is SYGVKD. The CDR3 spans 16 residues. CDR3 in DNA: TGTGCCACCGGGAGGACTAGCGGGAGGAGCACAGATACGCAGTATTTT. Its protein is CATGRTSGRSTDTQYF.

The V gene is TRBV20-1, the J gene TRBJ2-6; D tentatively reads TRBD1 or TRBD2 (6 bases each). The length of the CDR3 is 16 residues. Germline V CDR1 and CDR2: DFQATT, SNEGSKA (reference sequence). V dropped 2 bases and J dropped 2 bases, with 13 bases sitting between them. CDR3 DNA sequence: TGCAGTGCTAGAACACCCGGGGGCCCTGGGGCCAACGTCCTGACTTTC. Translated, it gives CSARTPGGPGANVLTF.

This clonotype was counted between two and nine times. The chain links TRBV9 to TRBJ2-7; D gene unclear. With 1 base removed from V and 6 bases from J, the gap between germline ends came to 14 bases. Germline V lookup: CDR1 SGDLS, CDR2 YYNGEE. This CDR3 is built from 14 residues. CDR3 amino acids: CASSVSSNSGEQYF. CDR3 DNA sequence: TGTGCCAGCAGCGTATCAAGCAATTCGGGCGAGCAGTACTTC.

The rearrangement links TRBV9 to TRBJ2-7; TRBD1 aligns across 11 bases. Germline CDR1 is SGDLS and CDR2 is YYNGEE. V trimming: 4 bases; J trimming: 5 bases; junction bases outside the gene matches: 5. This CDR3 has 14 amino acids. CDR3 protein: CASSSRTGGNEQYF. CDR3 coding DNA: TGTGCCAGCAGCTCGCGGACAGGGGGCAACGAGCAGTACTTC.

V is TRBV29-1 and J is TRBJ1-4; 7 nucleotides align to TRBD1. CDR1 is SQVTM and CDR2 is ANQGSEA in the germline V gene. The CDR3 runs 13 residues. The ends lost 4 bases at V and 8 bases at J; junction bases unmatched: 7. The CDR3 protein is CSVGGQNVEKLFF. The CDR3, as DNA: TGCAGCGTTGGGGGACAGAATGTCGAAAAACTGTTTTTT.

The chain carries TRBV7-9 and TRBJ2-3; possibly TRBD2 for D (5 bases). V lost 5 bases and J 5 bases, leaving 11 bases between the germline ends. Germline CDR1 SEHNR, CDR2 FQNEAQ (reference sequence). The CDR3 has 13 amino acids. The CDR3 spells CASSALGRDTQYF. The CDR3 nucleotides read TGTGCCAGCAGCGCCCTGGGGAGAGATACGCAGTATTTT. Full variable domain (remainder filled in from reference TRBV7-9 and TRBJ2-3): DTGVSQNPRHKITKRGQNVTFRCDPISEHNRLYWYRQTLGQGPEFLTYFQNEAQLEKSRLLSDRFSAERPKGSFSTLEIQRTEQGDSAMYLCASSALGRDTQYFGPGTRLTVL.

The chain recombines TRBV4-3 with TRBJ2-7, with a weak D call TRBD1 (6 bases). Trimming shortened V by 0 bases and J by 4 bases, and 19 bases separated the two germline ends. Germline CDR1 is LGHNA and CDR2 is YSLEER. The CDR3 covers 17 residues. The CDR3 nucleotides are TGCGCCAGCAGCCAAGATAGGGTAGGGGCAGGGGTATACGAGCAGTACTTC. Amino acids: CASSQDRVGAGVYEQYF.

This clonotype turned up a few times. The chain recombines TRBV6-2 or TRBV6-3 with TRBJ2-1, with D unclear. V was shortened by 4 bases and J by 2 bases, with 12 bases between the two germline ends. The CDR3 is 15 residues long. CDR1 and CDR2 from the germline V gene are MNHEY and SVGEGT. Here the CDR3 reads CASSLELVAYNEQFF. CDR3 DNA: TGTGCCAGCAGTTTAGAGCTTGTAGCCTACAATGAGCAGTTCTTC.

V usage is TRBV15 and J usage is TRBJ2-1; tentative D call: TRBD2 (6 bases). This CDR3 region has 16 residues. Germline V gives CDR1 LNHNV, CDR2 YYDKDF (reference sequence). With 5 bases removed from V and 0 bases from J, the gap between germline ends came to 14 bases. CDR3: CATSPRDFFSYNEQFF. CDR3 in DNA: TGTGCCACCAGCCCTAGGGACTTCTTCTCCTACAATGAGCAGTTCTTC.

As to this clonotype: A read error may be the cause here, since a much bigger clone is one base away. The CDR3 DNA follows: TGCAGTTGGAGCGGGGGGTTGAACACCGGGGAGCTGTTTTTT. Amino acid sequence: CSWSGGLNTGELFF. This chain connects TRBV20-1 to TRBJ2-2; 9 bases map to TRBD2. In germline, CDR1 is DFQATT, CDR2 SNEGSKA (reference sequence). The CDR3 is made up of 14 amino acids. V shed 8 bases and J 1 base; nucleotides not matched to a gene: 5.

This clonotype was recorded a few times. V gene TRBV12-3 or TRBV12-4 combines with J gene TRBJ2-5, with D perhaps matching TRBD1 (5 bases). The CDR3 length is 15 residues. V was shortened by 5 bases and J by 6 bases, with 19 bases between the two germline ends. The CDR3 DNA reads TGTGCCAGCAGTCTCTGGCAGGGTGAGATAAAGACCCAGTACTTC. Its translation: CASSLWQGEIKTQYF.

The V call is TRBV5-8, the J call TRBJ2-1; maybe TRBD2 (6 bases). Trimming pared 3 bases from V and 9 bases from J, leaving 16 bases between. CDR1 and CDR2 from the germline V gene are SGHTS and YDEGEE. This CDR3 is built from 14 residues. CDR3 loop: CASSYLTGVGEQFF. In DNA, the CDR3 is TGTGCCAGCAGCTACCTTACGGGGGTTGGTGAGCAGTTCTTC.

V usage is TRBV27 and J usage is TRBJ1-1; 9 nucleotides match TRBD1. This CDR3 contains 15 residues. Germline V gives CDR1 MNHEY, CDR2 SMNVEV (reference sequence). The ends lost 7 bases at V and 1 base at J; junction bases unmatched: 7. The CDR3 coding sequence is TGTGCCAGCAAGGGCAGACAGGGGGAGAACACTGAAGCTTTCTTT. Encoded protein: CASKGRQGENTEAFF.

Ten or more counts support this clonotype. The chain employs TRBV24-1 and TRBJ2-1; D gene uncertain. Germline V gene sequence: CDR1 KGHDR, CDR2 SFDVKD. V lost 2 bases, J lost 7 bases, and 5 bases lay in between. The CDR3 loop spans 12 amino acids. The CDR3, as DNA: TGTGCCACCAGTGATTCTTTGAATGAGCAGTTCTTC. Protein: CATSDSLNEQFF.

This clonotype came up a few times. The chain uses TRBV6-1 and TRBJ2-2; D gene ambiguous. This CDR3 is 14 amino acids long. Germline V gene lookup returns CDR1 MNHNS and CDR2 SASEGT. V was pared by 7 bases and J by 1 base, with 10 bases between. CDR3 loop: CASMTGRNTGELFF. The CDR3 nucleotides are TGTGCCAGCATGACTGGCAGGAACACCGGGGAGCTGTTTTTT.

This clonotype was picked up a small number of times. The chain employs TRBV7-9 and TRBJ2-7; D unclear. CDR1 is SEHNR, CDR2 FQNEAQ, per germline (reference sequence). The CDR3 sequence is 13 residues long. V lost 1 base and J 2 bases, leaving 6 bases between the germline ends. CDR3 protein: CASSLVLTYEQYF. The CDR3, as DNA: TGTGCCAGCAGCTTAGTGTTGACCTACGAGCAGTACTTC.

The chain is built from TRBV2 and TRBJ2-7; no definite D call. This CDR3 spans 11 amino acids. Per the germline V gene, CDR1 is SNHLY and CDR2 is FYNNEI. The V and J ends lost 4 bases and 5 bases respectively, with 6 bases between them. The CDR3 nucleotides read TGTGCCAGCAGTGGATGGGACGAGCAGTACTTC. As protein: CASSGWDEQYF.

The V and J genes are TRBV15 and TRBJ2-2, with D possibly TRBD2 on 6 matching bases. V was shortened by 1 base and J by 6 bases, with 15 bases between the two germline ends. The CDR3 loop spans 16 amino acids. Germline V gene data show CDR1 as LNHNV and CDR2 as YYDKDF (reference sequence). The CDR3 loop is CATSRVYGGTAGELFF. The CDR3 bases are TGTGCCACCAGCAGAGTATATGGGGGGACCGCCGGGGAGCTGTTTTTT.

The chain couples TRBV5-6 to TRBJ2-7, with 8 bases identical to TRBD2. The CDR3 sequence is 17 residues long. Germline CDR1 and CDR2: SGHDT and YYEEEE. Germline trimming cut 4 bases from V and 2 bases from J; bases unmatched to any gene: 14. DNA for the CDR3: TGTGCCAGCAGCCCGGTCTCGTGGCGGGGGGAAACCTACGAGCAGTACTTC. This encodes CASSPVSWRGETYEQYF.

J is TRBJ1-4 and V is TRBV4-2; D is possibly TRBD1 (5 bases). CDR3 length equals 14 residues. V was trimmed by 4 bases and J by 5 bases, leaving 11 bases between them. The germline gives CDR1 LGHNA, CDR2 YNFKEQ. In DNA, the CDR3 is TGTGCCAGCAGCCTGGGGACGGAGAATGAAAAACTGTTTTTT. Protein product: CASSLGTENEKLFF.

V usage is TRBV30 and J usage is TRBJ2-5; TRBD2 matches at 12 bases. CDR3 length: 14 amino acids. In germline, CDR1 is GTSNPN, CDR2 SVGIG (reference sequence). CDR3 bases: TGTGCGACTAGCGGGAGTTATGGCTTGGAGACCCAGTACTTC. Protein sequence: CATSGSYGLETQYF.